The T cell receptor (beta chain) described here comes from a study of blood T cell repertoires in COVID-19. About the research overall: Collection of acute and convalescent COVID-19 samples took place in the United States, Italy and Spain. Nucleic acid was either cDNA or gDNA, and it came from T cells, B-cell-depleted T cells, or PBMCs.

Authors' data handling: From reference gene primer amplification, estimates of nucleated cell counts were derived. The data were produced by immunoSEQ multiplex PCR, yet TCRdb's version contains in-frame clones alone and is incomplete. D and trimming come from the DNA, and the V and J calls and clone size come from that table. Altogether fewer than 200,000 clones are present, around 80% being singletons, with the ten largest covering roughly a tenth. The V gene lost 10 bases and the J gene lost 1 base, with 16 bases spanning the gap. The CDR3 sequence is 14 residues long. CDR1 is LNHDA, CDR2 SQIVND, per germline (reference sequence).

J is TRBJ1-2 and V is TRBV19, with D hard to call. The material sequenced was peripheral blood. This sequence originates from a woman older than 75 with active or convalescent COVID-19. CDR3 DNA: TGTGCCACCCGAAGTCCGGTTTTTAACTATGGCTACACCTTC. Amino acids: CATRSPVFNYGYTF.